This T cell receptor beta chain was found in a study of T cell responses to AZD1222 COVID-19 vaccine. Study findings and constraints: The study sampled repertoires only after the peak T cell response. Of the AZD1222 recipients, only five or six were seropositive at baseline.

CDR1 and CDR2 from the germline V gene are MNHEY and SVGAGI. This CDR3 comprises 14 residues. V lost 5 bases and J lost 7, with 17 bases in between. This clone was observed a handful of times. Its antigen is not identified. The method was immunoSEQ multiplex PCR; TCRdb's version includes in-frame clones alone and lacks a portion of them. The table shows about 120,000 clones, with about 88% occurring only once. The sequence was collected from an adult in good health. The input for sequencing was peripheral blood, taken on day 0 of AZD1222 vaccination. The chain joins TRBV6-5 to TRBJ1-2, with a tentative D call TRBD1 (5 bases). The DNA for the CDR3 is TGTGCCAGCAGTCCTCCGGGACCCATAGTTGGCTACACCTTC. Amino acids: CASSPPGPIVGYTF.